This paragraph reports one T cell receptor (beta chain). It lacks a known antigen. Taken from cysteine to phenylalanine, the CDR3 has 16 residues. No DNA is listed. The germline V gene gives CDR1 as SGHRS and CDR2 as YFSETQ. This sample is part of a study of monozygotic twins with inflammatory bowel disease (dated by TCRdb to between 2018 and 2020). For the wider study: In total, about 28 monozygotic twin pairs made up the full study: 19 Danish pairs, all IBD-discordant, plus nine German pairs, of which four were IBD-concordant and five were IBD-discordant. The search for disease-associated traits relied mainly on comparing, within discordant pairs, IBD patients with their genetically identical healthy co-twins. Each individual had, on average, about 151 000 unique TCRalpha sequences and 181 000 unique TCRbeta sequences available for analysis.

Study-wide findings and limitations: Repertoire similarity did not differ between concordant and discordant twins, possibly due to limited statistical power. The results gave no support for a single strong signal or clonotype linked to IBD. Background noise and inter-individual variability may have been introduced into the repertoires by the differing immunosuppressive treatments among patients. A decrease in TCRbeta repertoire diversity, as measured by inverse Simpson index, was observed in IBD patients compared with their healthy co-twins. IBD patients shared fewer clonotypes with other individuals than healthy twins did, most markedly in patients showing signs of disease activity. The analysis was unable to tell apart different T cell subtypes.

Preparation of the library involved 5' RACE. Preparation of each TCR library used approximately 3,200 ng of total RNA. cDNA was synthesized with SMARTScribe reverse transcriptase in eight separate reactions per sample. Unique molecular identifiers containing a 6-nucleotide sample barcode were introduced through template switching during cDNA synthesis. TCRalpha and TCRbeta cDNA was amplified in two nested PCRs of roughly 16 and 10 cycles, and bead purification was carried out after each PCR. Before amplification, the cDNA was both treated with uracil DNA-glycosylase and purified with the QIAquick PCR purification kit. The second PCR was the step at which Illumina TruSeq-compatible adapters and sample-specific barcodes were added. Library quality and concentration were assessed using TapeStation and Qubit, and about 5 ng of each library was pooled. Pooled libraries were sequenced on an Illumina HiSeq2500 single-index Rapid Run with 2 x 100 bp reads and custom sequencing primers. The source study handled its data this way. MiGEC version 1.2.6 was used for UMI-based consensus assembly, which corrected PCR and sequencing errors. MiXCR version 2.1.1 was used for V(D)J alignment, clonotype assembly and CDR3 extraction. Gene usage, clonotype sharing and MAIT/NKT TCR abundance were normalised by analysing the top 1000, 10 000 and 20 000 clonotypes per sample. Diversity was computed as the inverse Simpson index with the vegan R package after downsampling to 27 000 UMIs. Statistical testing used paired Mann-Whitney U tests on the discordant twin pairs and applied Benjamini-Hochberg correction for multiple testing. Once TCRdb had reprocessed the reads, it stored one entry per CDR3 protein sequence and supplied no DNA. TCRdb, not the original authors, processed these V and J calls. The record for this sample contains about 150,000 distinct CDR3 sequences. 0.95% to 1.5% of the sample rests with the top ten.

A roughly 2.5 ml peripheral blood sample was drawn into PAXgene tubes per donor and stored at -80°C. Total RNA was isolated from whole blood with the PAXgene blood miRNA kit on an automated QIAcube, without T cell sorting. Peripheral blood from monozygotic twin pairs who were concordant or discordant for inflammatory bowel disease underwent deep TCRalpha and TCRbeta repertoire profiling using unique molecular barcoding. Smoking habits were recorded for all twin pairs, and individuals were classified as current, former or never smokers. What was sequenced was blood. Recombination joined TRBV5-1 with TRBJ2-1. The TCR was taken from a human donor with ulcerative colitis or Crohn's disease, or a healthy co-twin of an affected twin (not recorded which). CDR3 sequence: CASSLVRGSLDNEQFF.